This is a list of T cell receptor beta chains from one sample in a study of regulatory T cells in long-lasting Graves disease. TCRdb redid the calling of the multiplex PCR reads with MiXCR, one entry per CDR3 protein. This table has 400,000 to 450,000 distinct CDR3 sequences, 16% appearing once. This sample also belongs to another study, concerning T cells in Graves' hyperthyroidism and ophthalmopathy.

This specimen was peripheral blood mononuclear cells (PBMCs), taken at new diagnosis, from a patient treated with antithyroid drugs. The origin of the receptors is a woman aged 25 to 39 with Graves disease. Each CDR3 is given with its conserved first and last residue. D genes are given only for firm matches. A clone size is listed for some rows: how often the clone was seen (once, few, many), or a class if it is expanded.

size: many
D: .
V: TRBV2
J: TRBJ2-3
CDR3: CATRAGSSDTQYF
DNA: TGTGCCACCCGGGCGGGAAGTTCAGATACGCAGTATTTT

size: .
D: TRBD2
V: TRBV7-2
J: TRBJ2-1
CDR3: CASSLWRSGGPDEQFF
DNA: TGTGCCAGCAGCTTATGGAGGTCGGGAGGGCCCGATGAGCAGTTCTTC

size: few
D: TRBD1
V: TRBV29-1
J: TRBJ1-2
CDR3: CSTALGTGATHYGYTF
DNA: TGCAGCACTGCGTTAGGGACAGGGGCGACTCACTATGGCTACACCTTC

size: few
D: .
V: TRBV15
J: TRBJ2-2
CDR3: CATRDRFNTGELFF
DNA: TGTGCCACCAGGGACAGATTCAACACCGGGGAGCTGTTTTTT

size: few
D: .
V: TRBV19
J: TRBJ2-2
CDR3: CASKGTSDTGELFF
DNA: TGTGCCAGTAAGGGGACATCCGACACCGGGGAGCTGTTTTTT

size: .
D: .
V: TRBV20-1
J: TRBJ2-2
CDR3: CSARASANTGELFF
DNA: TGCAGTGCTAGAGCCAGCGCGAACACCGGGGAGCTGTTTTTT

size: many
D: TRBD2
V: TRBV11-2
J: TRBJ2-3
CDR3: CASSPLAGGNTDTQYF
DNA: TGTGCCAGCAGTCCACTAGCGGGAGGGAACACAGATACGCAGTATTTT

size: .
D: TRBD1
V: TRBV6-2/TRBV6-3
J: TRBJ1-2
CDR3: CASSYTRQGAGYGYTF
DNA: TGTGCCAGCAGTTACACAAGACAGGGTGCAGGTTATGGCTACACCTTC

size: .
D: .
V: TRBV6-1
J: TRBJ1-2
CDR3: CASSQQTGTPYGYTF
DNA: TGTGCCAGCAGTCAACAAACCGGGACACCTTATGGCTACACCTTC

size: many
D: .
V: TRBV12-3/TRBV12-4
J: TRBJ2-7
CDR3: CASRDSNYEQYF
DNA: TGTGCCAGCAGGGACAGTAACTACGAGCAGTACTTC

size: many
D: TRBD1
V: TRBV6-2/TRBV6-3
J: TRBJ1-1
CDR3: CASSWTGVADTEAFF
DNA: TGTGCCAGCAGTTGGACAGGAGTTGCGGACACTGAAGCTTTCTTT

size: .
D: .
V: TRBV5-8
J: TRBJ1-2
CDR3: CASSLEGNPNYGYTF
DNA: TGTGCCAGCAGCTTGGAGGGTAATCCTAACTATGGCTACACCTTC

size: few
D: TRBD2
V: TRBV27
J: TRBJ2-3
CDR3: CASSFRDGLGAIAGIYTDTQYF
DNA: TGTGCCAGCAGTTTTCGTGACGGTTTGGGGGCAATAGCGGGGATTTACACAGATACGCAGTATTTT

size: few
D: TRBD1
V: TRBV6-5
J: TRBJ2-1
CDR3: CASRYTGTGYNEQFF
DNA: TGTGCCAGCAGATACACCGGGACAGGGTACAATGAGCAGTTCTTC

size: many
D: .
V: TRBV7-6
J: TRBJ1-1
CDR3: CASSKGDTEAFF
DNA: TGTGCCAGCAGCAAGGGAGACACTGAAGCTTTCTTT

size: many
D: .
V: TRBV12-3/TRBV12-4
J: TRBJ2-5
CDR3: CASSFLTPETQYF
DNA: TGTGCCAGCAGTTTTCTCACGCCGGAGACCCAGTACTTC

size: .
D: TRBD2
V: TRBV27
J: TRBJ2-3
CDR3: CASSLLTSGNGITDTQYF
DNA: TGTGCCAGCAGTTTGCTAACTAGCGGGAATGGAATCACAGATACGCAGTATTTT

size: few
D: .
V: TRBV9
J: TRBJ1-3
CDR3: CASSKEGGGNTIYF
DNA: TGTGCCAGCAGCAAAGAGGGCGGCGGAAACACCATATATTTT

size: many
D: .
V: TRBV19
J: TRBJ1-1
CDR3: CASSIVIGRAILNTEAFF
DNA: TGTGCCAGTAGTATAGTAATCGGCAGGGCGATCCTGAACACTGAAGCTTTCTTT

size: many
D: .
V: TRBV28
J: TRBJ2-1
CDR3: CASSQYTGILNNEQFF
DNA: TGTGCCAGCAGCCAATATACCGGGATCCTTAACAATGAGCAGTTCTTC

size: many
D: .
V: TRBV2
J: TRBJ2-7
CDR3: CASSEDRVFYEQYF
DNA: TGTGCCAGCAGTGAAGACAGGGTATTCTACGAGCAGTACTTC

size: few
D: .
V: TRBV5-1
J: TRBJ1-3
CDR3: CASSADGSSGNTIYF
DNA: TGCGCCAGCAGCGCCGATGGGAGCTCTGGAAACACCATATATTTT

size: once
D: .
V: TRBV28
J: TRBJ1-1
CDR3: CASSPLLGQNTEAFF
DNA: TGTGCCAGCAGTCCTCTCTTGGGACAGAACACTGAAGCTTTCTTT

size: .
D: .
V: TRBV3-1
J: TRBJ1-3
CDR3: CASSQARNTIYF
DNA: TGTGCCAGCAGCCAAGCTCGGAACACCATATATTTT

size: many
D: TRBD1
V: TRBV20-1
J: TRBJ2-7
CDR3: CSARTGREQYF
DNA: TGCAGTGCAAGGACAGGGCGGGAGCAGTACTTC

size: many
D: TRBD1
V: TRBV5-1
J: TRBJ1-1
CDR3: CASSLTGGVGTEAFF
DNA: TGCGCCAGCAGCTTGACAGGGGGCGTGGGCACTGAAGCTTTCTTT

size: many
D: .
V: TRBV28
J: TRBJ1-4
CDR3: CASSPAGHEKLFF
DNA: TGTGCCAGCAGTCCCGCCGGTCATGAAAAACTGTTTTTT

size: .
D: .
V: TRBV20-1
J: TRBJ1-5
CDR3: CSTSQGNNQPQHF
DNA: TGCAGTACTAGTCAGGGGAACAATCAGCCCCAGCATTTT

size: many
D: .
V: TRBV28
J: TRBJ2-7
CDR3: CASSPQGTRRYEQYF
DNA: TGTGCCAGCAGTCCTCAGGGCACCAGGAGGTACGAGCAGTACTTC

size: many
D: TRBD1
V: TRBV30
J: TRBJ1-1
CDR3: CAWIAPPTGLATEAFF
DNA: TGTGCCTGGATCGCCCCCCCGACAGGGTTGGCCACTGAAGCTTTCTTT

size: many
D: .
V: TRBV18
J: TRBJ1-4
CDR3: CASSPPIITNRREKLFF
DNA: TGTGCCAGCTCACCACCGATAATAACAAACAGGAGGGAAAAACTGTTTTTT

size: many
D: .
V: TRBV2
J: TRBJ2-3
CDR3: CASSEPGLSTDTQYF
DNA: TGTGCCAGCAGTGAACCCGGGCTTAGCACAGATACGCAGTATTTT

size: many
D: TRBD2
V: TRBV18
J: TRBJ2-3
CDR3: CASSLLGLAGTDTQYF
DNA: TGTGCCAGCTCACTACTTGGACTAGCGGGCACAGATACGCAGTATTTT

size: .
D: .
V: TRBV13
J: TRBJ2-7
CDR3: CASSFGLQGKVGEQYF
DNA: TGTGCCAGCAGCTTCGGGTTGCAGGGTAAAGTGGGGGAGCAGTACTTC

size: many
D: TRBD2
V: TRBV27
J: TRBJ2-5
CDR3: CASSFGAGGQETQYF
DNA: TGTGCCAGCAGTTTCGGAGCGGGGGGCCAAGAGACCCAGTACTTC

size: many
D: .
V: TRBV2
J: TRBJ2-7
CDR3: CASSARVGRLTYEQYF
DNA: TGTGCCAGCAGCGCAAGGGTGGGCAGATTAACCTACGAGCAGTACTTC

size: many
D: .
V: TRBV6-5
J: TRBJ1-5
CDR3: CASSWVGGQPQHF
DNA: TGTGCCAGCAGTTGGGTGGGAGGGCAGCCCCAGCATTTT

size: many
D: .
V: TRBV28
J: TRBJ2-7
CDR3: CASRPPSSYEQYF
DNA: TGTGCCAGCAGGCCCCCGTCTTCTTACGAGCAGTACTTC

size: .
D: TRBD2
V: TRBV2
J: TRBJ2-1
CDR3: CASRTSGRYEQFF
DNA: TGTGCCAGCAGAACTAGCGGGAGATATGAGCAGTTCTTC

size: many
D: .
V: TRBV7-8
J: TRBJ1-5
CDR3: CASSLDRFSNQPQHF
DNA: TGTGCCAGCAGCTTAGACAGGTTTAGCAATCAGCCCCAGCATTTT

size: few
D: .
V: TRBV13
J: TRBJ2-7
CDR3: CASSKDAVAGLSYEQYF
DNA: TGTGCCAGCAGCAAAGATGCGGTTGCCGGTCTTTCCTACGAGCAGTACTTC

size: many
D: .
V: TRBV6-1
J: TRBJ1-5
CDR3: CASRLENNQPQHF
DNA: TGTGCCAGCAGACTTGAAAATAATCAGCCCCAGCATTTT

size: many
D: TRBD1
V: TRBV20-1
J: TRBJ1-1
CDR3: CSASDRDEVDHFF
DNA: TGCAGTGCCAGCGACAGGGATGAAGTGGATCATTTCTTT

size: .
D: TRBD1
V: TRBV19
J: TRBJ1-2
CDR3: CASNTLDRAYGYTF
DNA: TGTGCCAGTAATACTCTGGACAGGGCCTATGGCTACACCTTC

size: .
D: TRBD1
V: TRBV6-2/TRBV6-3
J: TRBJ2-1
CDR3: CASKSVYEDRVGHNEQFF
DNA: TGTGCCAGCAAATCCGTCTACGAAGACAGGGTGGGGCACAATGAGCAGTTCTTC

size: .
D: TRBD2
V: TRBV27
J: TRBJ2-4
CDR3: CASKKREGGKNIQYF
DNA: TGTGCCAGCAAGAAGCGGGAGGGGGGCAAAAACATTCAGTACTTC

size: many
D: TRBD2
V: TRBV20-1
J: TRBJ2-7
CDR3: CSASDLLAGQSSYEQYF
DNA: TGCAGTGCTAGCGACCTATTAGCGGGCCAAAGCTCCTACGAGCAGTACTTC